These T cell receptor beta chains were read from a single sample in a study of T cells in Graves' hyperthyroidism and ophthalmopathy. Via MiXCR, TCRdb re-called the multiplex PCR reads, giving one row per CDR3 protein. Here the sample spans about 610,000 distinct CDR3 sequences, roughly 14% being singletons. The material sequenced was blood. Receptor source: a woman aged 40 to 50 with Graves' ophthalmopathy. Both conserved end residues are part of each CDR3. Each record gives: J gene, clone size, D gene, V gene, CDR3 DNA, CDR3 protein. A D gene is named only where the DNA matches it firmly. Where a row states a size, it is once, few, many or the class of an expanded clone; other rows omit it.

TRBJ2-7 - TRBD1 TRBV27 TGTGCCAGCCGGCTAGAACAGGGGTGGGGTTCCTACGAGCAGTACTTC CASRLEQGWGSYEQYF
TRBJ1-1 - - TRBV3-1 TGTGCCAGCAGCCAAAGGGGATCGGGAACTGAAGCTTTCTTT CASSQRGSGTEAFF
TRBJ1-6 - - TRBV28 TGTGCCAGCGGACACATAAGCTCCTATAATTCACCCCTCCACTTT CASGHISSYNSPLHF
TRBJ1-6 many TRBD1 TRBV7-3 TGTGCCAGCAGCCTGGACAGGGGGCGGTCACCCCTCCACTTT CASSLDRGRSPLHF
TRBJ2-2 - - TRBV30 TGTGCCTGGAAGTGGGGACGTTCGAACACCGGGGAGCTGTTTTTT CAWKWGRSNTGELFF
TRBJ1-2 many - TRBV6-2/TRBV6-3 TGTGCCAGCAAGGAAGGGGCGGTAGAAACCTATGGCTACACCTTC CASKEGAVETYGYTF
TRBJ1-2 few - TRBV30 TGTGCCTGGAGGGGACTCGGGGGAGCTAACTATGGCTACACCTTC CAWRGLGGANYGYTF
TRBJ1-5 many - TRBV19 TGTGCCAGTAGCCCGGGACTTGCCAATCAGCCCCAGCATTTT CASSPGLANQPQHF
TRBJ1-1 - - TRBV11-3 TGTGCCAGCAGCTTAGGACCCCCTATTCAGTCTGAAGCTTTCTTT CASSLGPPIQSEAFF
TRBJ1-2 many TRBD1 TRBV3-1 TGTGCCAGCAGCCACCGACAGGGAATGGGCTACACCTTC CASSHRQGMGYTF
TRBJ1-5 - - TRBV10-3 TGTGCCAGCAGTCGGATAACCAATCAGCCCCAGCATTTT CASSRITNQPQHF
TRBJ2-3 few - TRBV5-1 TGCGCCAGCAGCTCCTCCGCAGATACGCAGTATTTT CASSSSADTQYF
TRBJ2-5 - - TRBV12-3/TRBV12-4 TGTGCCAGCACAAGACACCCCCAAGAGACCCAGTACTTC CASTRHPQETQYF
TRBJ2-2 many TRBD1 TRBV6-2/TRBV6-3 TGTGCCAGCCAGCGACAGGGTGTCCCCGGGGAGCTGTTTTTT CASQRQGVPGELFF
TRBJ2-7 many TRBD2 TRBV6-2/TRBV6-3 TGTGCCACCACAAAGCGGGAGAGGTTCTACGAGCAGTACTTC CATTKRERFYEQYF
TRBJ1-5 - - TRBV19 TGTGCCAGCCTAGGACAGACGTCCCAGCATTTT CASLGQTSQHF
TRBJ1-1 - - TRBV11-2 TGTGCCAGCAGCTTAGTGGGCAGGGGAAGCATGAACACTGAAGCTTTCTTT CASSLVGRGSMNTEAFF
TRBJ2-2 - - TRBV11-2 TGTGCCAGCAGCCTCCCGGACTTTTATTACACCGGGGAGCTGTTTTTT CASSLPDFYYTGELFF
TRBJ1-2 many - TRBV28 TGTGCCAGCAGTGTGGCAGGGGATCGGTGGGGCTATGGCTACACCTTC CASSVAGDRWGYGYTF
TRBJ2-5 many TRBD2 TRBV4-1 TGCGCCAGCAGCCAAGAATTGGTAGCGGGGGTCCAAGAGACCCAGTACTTC CASSQELVAGVQETQYF
TRBJ1-1 many - TRBV6-2/TRBV6-3 TGTGCCAGCAGTGGTGGGCGCAAGGAAGCTTTCTTT CASSGGRKEAFF
TRBJ1-5 many - TRBV19 TGTGCCAGTAGTATCTTGTTAAGCCGATATAGCAGTCAGCCCCAGCATTTT CASSILLSRYSSQPQHF
TRBJ1-5 few - TRBV12-3/TRBV12-4 TGTGCCAGCACCTTAGGGTATAGCAATCAGCCCCAGCATTTT CASTLGYSNQPQHF
TRBJ1-5 many - TRBV20-1 TGCAGTGCTAGCCTACTCAGGGAGGAGAGCAATCAGCCCCAGCATTTT CSASLLREESNQPQHF
TRBJ2-2 few - TRBV24-1 TGTGCCACCAGGGGGGAAGGACAGACGAACACCGGGGAGCTGTTTTTT CATRGEGQTNTGELFF
TRBJ2-5 many - TRBV6-5 TGTGCCAGCACTCATTTCGGCATGCAAGAGACCCAGTACTTC CASTHFGMQETQYF
TRBJ2-2 many TRBD1 TRBV28 TGTGCCAGCACCTTGGGGACAGAGAACACCGGGGAGCTGTTTTTT CASTLGTENTGELFF
TRBJ1-6 - - TRBV6-5 TGTGCCAGCAGTTACTACCGGCCACGGAATAATTCACCCCTCCACTTT CASSYYRPRNNSPLHF
TRBJ1-2 many - TRBV12-5 TGTGCTAGTGGTTCCGATCTCAGGGGCCGCGGCTACACCTTC CASGSDLRGRGYTF
TRBJ1-2 many TRBD1 TRBV7-9 TGTGCCAGCAACGGACAGGGGGCAGAGGGCTACACCTTC CASNGQGAEGYTF
TRBJ1-6 few - TRBV27 TGTGCCAGCAGTTTAGCCACAAATTCACCCCTCCACTTT CASSLATNSPLHF
TRBJ2-2 few TRBD2 TRBV5-1 TGCGCCAGCAGCGGCTCCGCGGGGGACCTCACCGGGGAGCTGTTTTTT CASSGSAGDLTGELFF
TRBJ1-1 many TRBD1 TRBV7-2 TGTGCCAGCAGACCGACAGGGGGGCACACTGAAGCTTTCTTT CASRPTGGHTEAFF
TRBJ2-7 - TRBD1 TRBV5-6 TGTGCCAGCAGCGACCCCGGGACAGCGACCTACGAGCAGTACTTC CASSDPGTATYEQYF
TRBJ2-2 many - TRBV27 TGTGCCAGCAGCAATGACGGCTCCGTCGGGGAGCTGTTTTTT CASSNDGSVGELFF
TRBJ2-5 many - TRBV12-3/TRBV12-4 TGTGCCAGCATCGCGACCTGGGGTGAGACCCAGTACTTC CASIATWGETQYF
TRBJ2-7 many - TRBV7-9 TGTGCCAGCAGCTTCGGTACCTACGAGCAGTACTTC CASSFGTYEQYF
TRBJ1-2 many - TRBV20-1 TGCAGTGCCTCAACACGACAGGACAATAACTATGGCTACACCTTC CSASTRQDNNYGYTF
TRBJ1-5 many TRBD1 TRBV7-2 TGTGCCAGCAGCTTAGAGGGACAGGGTTACCAGCCCCAGCATTTT CASSLEGQGYQPQHF
TRBJ2-7 many TRBD2 TRBV12-3/TRBV12-4 TGTGCCAGCACCCCTGGGCTAGCGGCGTCCTACGAGCAGTACTTC CASTPGLAASYEQYF
TRBJ2-2 - - TRBV6-2/TRBV6-3 TGTGCCAGCAGTTGGCTGTCCAGTGACACCGGGGAGCTGTTTTTT CASSWLSSDTGELFF
TRBJ2-7 - TRBD2 TRBV11-2 TGTGCCAGCAGCTTAGAGGCTAGCGGAGCCTACGAGCAGTACTTC CASSLEASGAYEQYF
TRBJ1-1 - - TRBV20-1 TGCAGTGCCCTGCCTCCGGGACACTTGAACACTGAAGCTTTCTTT CSALPPGHLNTEAFF
TRBJ2-7 many - TRBV15 TGTGCCACCAGCAGAGATACAGGGCGGGTCGAGCAGTACTTC CATSRDTGRVEQYF
TRBJ1-3 many - TRBV5-1 TGCGCCAGCAGAGAAGGAACGGCTGGAAACACCATATATTTT CASREGTAGNTIYF
TRBJ2-1 few - TRBV29-1 TGCAGCGTTGAAGATTACGGCTTGAAGGAATACAATGAGCAGTTCTTC CSVEDYGLKEYNEQFF
TRBJ2-7 many - TRBV9 TGTGCCAGCAGCGTGACCCCCGGCTACGAGCAGTACTTC CASSVTPGYEQYF
TRBJ2-7 many - TRBV7-8 TGTGCCAGCAGCTTAGCAGCGGGCGCCTACGAGCAGTACTTC CASSLAAGAYEQYF
TRBJ1-2 many - TRBV11-2 TGTGCCAGCAGCTTAGCGGCATCCGGTGGCTACACCTTC CASSLAASGGYTF
TRBJ1-5 many - TRBV6-2/TRBV6-3 TGTGCCAGCAGCCTCGGGGCATATAGCAATCAGCCCCAGCATTTT CASSLGAYSNQPQHF